This TCR beta chain was documented in a study of response to subunit inactivated influenza vaccine. The CDR3 has 12 residues. Germline V lookup: CDR1 DFQATT, CDR2 SNEGSKA (reference sequence). V was cut by 3 bases and J by 4 bases, with 7 bases left in between. This clonotype has only a few counts. TCRdb re-called the RT-PCR reads through MiXCR, storing one row per CDR3 protein. Seen here are 860,000 or so distinct CDR3 sequences, 21% observed once, and the top ten hold 10% to 13%. The clonotype comes from a man aged 45-65 years who received an inactivated influenza vaccine. This specimen consisted of PBMCs from blood, obtained roughly 5 days after vaccination. The V and J genes are TRBV20-1 and TRBJ1-5, with D unclear. CDR3 nucleotide sequence: TGCAGTGCTAGCTTCGGGAATCAGCCCCAGCATTTT. It specifies CSASFGNQPQHF.